A single sample gave rise to the 16 T cell receptor beta chains below, sequenced in a study of regulatory T cells in long-lasting Graves disease. Time point in this sample: newly diagnosed GD, antithyroid drugs for less than 3 months. After RNA was extracted from PBMCs, the TCR library was made from it. Through Arm-PCR of CDR3 regions and iRepertoire HTBI primers, TCR beta libraries were built. From the multiplex PCR reads, TCRdb called clonotypes with MiXCR, one entry per CDR3 protein. The table has approximately 540,000 distinct CDR3 sequences, 12% seen once. The data were also submitted as part of a second study, on T cells in Graves' hyperthyroidism and ophthalmopathy.

This specimen was peripheral blood mononuclear cells (PBMCs), taken at new diagnosis, from a patient treated with antithyroid drugs. These receptors all come from a woman in her twenties or thirties with Graves disease.

The J gene is TRBJ2-7, the V gene TRBV4-1; D is undetermined. CDR3 length: 16 residues. Deletions cut 0 bases from V and 3 bases from J, with 15 bases between. Germline V gene sequence: CDR1 MGHRA, CDR2 YSYEKL. For the CDR3, the DNA is TGCGCCAGCAGCCAAGATTTTCGACTCGGTCGCTACGAGCAGTACTTC. Translation gives CASSQDFRLGRYEQYF.

This clonotype was recorded at least ten times. The rearrangement uses TRBV11-2 and TRBJ2-7; no clear D gene. Trimming left V 1 base short and J 4 bases short, with 8 bases between. Germline values: CDR1 SGHAT, CDR2 FQNNGV. This CDR3 has 13 residues. In DNA, the CDR3 is TGTGCCAGCAGCTTAGCGGTTGCGTACGAGCAGTACTTC. Amino acid sequence: CASSLAVAYEQYF.

Many counts were recorded for this clonotype. The genes are TRBV27 and TRBJ2-7; 7 bases line up with TRBD1. The CDR3 covers 14 residues. From germline, CDR1 is MNHEY and CDR2 SMNVEV (reference sequence). V trimming: 4 bases; J trimming: 3 bases; junction bases outside the gene matches: 6. CDR3 residues: CASSSYRGNYEQYF. DNA for the CDR3: TGTGCCAGCAGTTCATACAGGGGAAACTACGAGCAGTACTTC.

This clonotype was counted at least ten times. The chain recombines TRBV28 with TRBJ2-1, with 7 bases identical to TRBD2. The J segment lost 4 bases and the V segment lost 5 bases, leaving 11 bases of the junction unmatched. Germline V gene lookup returns CDR1 MDHEN and CDR2 SYDVKM. The CDR3 is made up of 16 amino acids. DNA of the CDR3: TGTGCCAGCAGTCCTAGGGAGGGATTCAGGTACAATGAGCAGTTCTTC. It is translated as CASSPREGFRYNEQFF.

This clonotype was detected a few times. This chain links TRBV7-6 with TRBJ1-2, with 8 bases aligning to TRBD1. In germline, CDR1 is SGHVS, CDR2 FNYEAQ. V gave up 5 bases and J gave up 7 bases; unmatched junction bases: 15. CDR3 length equals 16 residues. The CDR3 nucleotides read TGTGCCAGCAGCAAAGGTACCGGGACAGGTTATAGTGGCTACACCTTC. It yields the protein CASSKGTGTGYSGYTF. Using reference TRBV7-6 and TRBJ1-2 for the parts outside the CDR3, the full variable domain is GAGVSQSPRYKVTKRGQDVALRCDPISGHVSLYWYRQALGQGPEFLTYFNYEAQQDKSGLPNDRFSAERPEGSISTLTIQRTEQRDSAMYRCASSKGTGTGYSGYTFGSGTRLTVV.

This clonotype was seen only a few times. The J gene is TRBJ1-1, the V gene TRBV4-1; D may be TRBD1 (6 bases). The V and J ends lost 0 bases and 3 bases respectively, with 14 bases between them. Germline V gene data show CDR1 as MGHRA and CDR2 as YSYEKL. This CDR3 has 16 residues. CDR3 coding DNA: TGCGCCAGCAGCCAAGAAGGCGGCAGGGGCCACACTGAAGCTTTCTTT. Residues: CASSQEGGRGHTEAFF.

This clonotype was counted only a few times. The chain joins TRBV5-1 to TRBJ1-2; tentatively, D is TRBD1 (5 bases). The CDR3 is made up of 16 amino acids. V was trimmed by 0 bases and J by 0 bases, leaving 12 bases between them. The germline V gene has CDR1 SGHRS and CDR2 YFSETQ. The CDR3 here is CASSLGLGGANYGYTF. The CDR3, as DNA: TGCGCCAGCAGCTTGGGGCTCGGGGGTGCTAACTATGGCTACACCTTC.

This clonotype was found many times. The V and J genes are TRBV12-3 or TRBV12-4 and TRBJ2-5, with D possibly TRBD1 on 6 matching bases. The ends were cut back, 6 bases at V and 0 bases at J, with 14 bases in the middle. The CDR3 runs 15 residues. CDR3 residues: CASSNYRDNQETQYF. The CDR3 DNA reads as TGTGCCAGCAGCAACTACCGGGACAACCAAGAGACCCAGTACTTC.

This clonotype was picked up many times. The rearrangement links TRBV3-1 to TRBJ2-7; 9 nucleotides align to TRBD1. The CDR3 runs 15 residues. Germline-derived CDR1 and CDR2 are LGHDT and YNNKEL (reference sequence). Losses at the gene ends were 4 bases for V and 0 bases for J; bases not matched to a gene: 4. The CDR3 sequence: CASSPGDRASYEQYF. In DNA, the CDR3 is TGTGCCAGCAGCCCAGGGGACAGGGCCTCCTACGAGCAGTACTTC.

The chain has TRBV18 and TRBJ2-2; 8 nucleotides line up with TRBD2. This CDR3 region has 15 residues. Germline CDR1 and CDR2: KGHSH and LQKENI. The trim removed 4 bases at V and 4 bases at J, leaving 5 bases unmatched. CDR3 DNA sequence: TGTGCCAGCTCACGGCTAGCGGGCCCCACCGGGGAGCTGTTTTTT. It is translated as CASSRLAGPTGELFF.

This clonotype was recorded at least ten times. V gene TRBV7-8 combines with J gene TRBJ1-1, with D unclear. V lost 1 base to trimming and J lost 0 bases, with 6 bases between them. Germline CDR1 and CDR2: SGHVS and FQNEAQ. The CDR3 consists of 14 residues. DNA of the CDR3: TGTGCCAGCAGCTTAGGGGAGGTGAACACTGAAGCTTTCTTT. Its protein product is CASSLGEVNTEAFF.

This clonotype was recorded many times. This chain connects TRBV12-3 or TRBV12-4 to TRBJ1-6; D is unclear. V dropped 1 base and J dropped 9 bases, with 10 bases sitting between them. This CDR3 is 14 amino acids long. The DNA for the CDR3 is TGTGCCAGCAGTTTAGAGGGCAGAAGTTCACCCCTCCACTTT. This codes for CASSLEGRSSPLHF.

About this clonotype: No conserved phenylalanine or tryptophan is present at the end of the CDR3, so a read error is the likely explanation. The V call is TRBV24-1, the J call TRBJ2-1; 12 bases match TRBD1. The CDR3 consists of 14 residues. Germline V lookup: CDR1 KGHDR, CDR2 SFDVKD. V lost 7 bases to trimming and J lost 5 bases; unmatched junction nucleotides: 2. CDR3: CATRGQGAHNEQFS. In DNA form, the CDR3 reads TGTGCCACCAGGGGACAGGGGGCCCACAATGAGCAGTTCTCC.

This clonotype was seen a handful of times. The chain links TRBV29-1 to TRBJ2-7, with a tentative D call TRBD1 (5 bases). Germline loops: CDR1 SQVTM, CDR2 ANQGSEA. Trimming removed 3 bases at V and 4 bases at J, with 10 bases between. The CDR3 has 12 amino acids. The CDR3 coding sequence is TGCAGCGTTGAGGCAGGGCTTTACGAGCAGTACTTC. It specifies CSVEAGLYEQYF.

J is TRBJ2-1 and V is TRBV20-1; 14 nucleotides match TRBD2. The CDR3 runs to 16 residues. Losses at the gene ends were 6 bases for V and 3 bases for J; bases not matched to a gene: 7. Germline-derived CDR1 and CDR2 are DFQATT and SNEGSKA (reference sequence). The CDR3 region is CSAPGTSGRVYNEQFF. The CDR3 region has the DNA TGCAGTGCCCCCGGGACTAGCGGGAGAGTCTACAATGAGCAGTTCTTC.

The chain is built from TRBV6-1 and TRBJ1-1, with D perhaps matching TRBD1 (6 bases). V was pared by 8 bases and J by 0 bases, with 19 bases between. The CDR3 sequence is 16 residues long. Germline V lookup: CDR1 MNHNS, CDR2 SASEGT. In nucleotides, the CDR3 is TGTGCCAGCCACAGGGCCACCTGGGGCATGAACACTGAAGCTTTCTTT. It specifies CASHRATWGMNTEAFF.